The clone carrying this T cell receptor (beta chain) has a handful of counts. In building TCR beta libraries, iRepertoire HTBI primers were used together with Arm-PCR of CDR3 regions. TCRdb redid the calling of the multiplex PCR reads with MiXCR, one entry per CDR3 protein. The sample lists about 610,000 distinct CDR3 sequences, roughly a sixth seen once, with about 12% in the top ten. With V trimmed by 6 bases and J by 7 bases, 8 bases remained unmatched. Germline V CDR1 and CDR2: DFQATT, SNEGSKA (reference sequence). The CDR3 is 15 residues long. Time point: newly diagnosed GD, antithyroid drugs for less than 3 months. There was RNA extracted from PBMCs, and the TCR library was made from it. This sample is drawn from a study of regulatory T cells in long-lasting Graves disease. These data are also associated with another study on T cells in Graves' hyperthyroidism and ophthalmopathy. That source adds: The patients, who ranged from 18 to 65 in age, presented with newly diagnosed hyperthyroidism lasting under 2 months. From stable hyperthyroidism, ophthalmopathy was separated by a 13 V-J model. The model identified upcoming ophthalmopathy a median approximately six months ahead of onset.

The input for sequencing was peripheral blood mononuclear cells (PBMCs), taken at new diagnosis, from a patient treated with antithyroid drugs. The TCR was taken from a man aged 18 to 29 with Graves disease. This chain connects TRBV20-1 to TRBJ2-1, with 14 bases lining up with TRBD2. CDR3 nucleotide sequence: TGCAGTGCCAGTGGACTAGCGGGAGGAAGGAATGAGCAGTTCTTC. Amino acid sequence: CSASGLAGGRNEQFF.